Each of the 18 T cell receptor beta chains below was sequenced from the same sample in a study of T-cell reconstitution after alpha-beta-depleted transplantation in children. Unique molecular identifiers were used in preparing the TCRbeta library. TCRdb re-derived calls from the PCR reads in MiXCR, one entry per CDR3 protein. The repertoire consists of 250,000 to 350,000 distinct CDR3 sequences, with about 10% occurring once and the leading ten covering around a tenth. The sequencing here drew on PBMCs from the stem cell graft donor, taken from the stem cell graft. These receptors were taken from a human donor who donated a stem cell graft to a child with SCID.

V gene TRBV12-3 or TRBV12-4 combines with J gene TRBJ1-2, with 9 positions matching TRBD1. V was pared by 6 bases and J by 3 bases, with 5 bases of the junction left unmatched. The CDR3 length is 14 residues. The CDR3 is CASRHRDRDYGYTF. DNA of the CDR3: TGTGCCAGCAGACACCGGGACAGGGACTATGGCTACACCTTC.

This clonotype was detected a few times. The chain is built from TRBV5-1 and TRBJ2-3, with TRBD2 matching over 15 bases. The ends lost 1 base at V and 4 bases at J; junction bases unmatched: 10. Germline V gives CDR1 SGHRS, CDR2 YFSETQ. The CDR3 length is 19 residues. The CDR3 loop is CASSLRTSGGAFTADTQYF. The CDR3 DNA is TGCGCCAGCAGCTTGAGGACTAGCGGGGGGGCGTTTACGGCAGATACGCAGTATTTT.

J is TRBJ2-5 and V is TRBV12-3 or TRBV12-4; the match to TRBD2 covers 15 bases. The CDR3 runs to 15 residues. J gave up 2 bases and V 8 bases, and 3 bases lay outside the gene matches. Here the CDR3 DNA reads TGTGCCAGCCGGGGACTAGCGGGGGGACAAGAGACCCAGTACTTC. Translation gives CASRGLAGGQETQYF.

This clonotype was seen only a few times. This sequence joins TRBV15 and TRBJ2-3, with 10 nucleotides matching TRBD2. Losses at the gene ends were 3 bases for V and 7 bases for J; bases not matched to a gene: 7. The CDR3 spans 15 residues. CDR1 is LNHNV, CDR2 YYDKDF, per germline (reference sequence). The DNA for the CDR3 is TGTGCCACCAGCAGTACGGGACTAGCGATAAATACGCAGTATTTT. Translation gives CATSSTGLAINTQYF.

Here the CDR3 DNA reads TGCGCCAGCAGCCCTAACAGGGGGCAGGATGAGCAGTTCTTC. It specifies CASSPNRGQDEQFF. This chain joins TRBV4-1 and TRBJ2-1, with 9 bases that match TRBD1. V trimming: 4 bases; J trimming: 8 bases; junction bases outside the gene matches: 6. Looked up from germline, CDR1 is MGHRA and CDR2 is YSYEKL. The length of the CDR3 is 14 residues.

This chain joins TRBV12-3 or TRBV12-4 and TRBJ2-2, with no clear D. The CDR3 is 17 residues long. Trimming stripped 1 base from V and 1 base from J, with 13 bases between. In DNA, the CDR3 is TGTGCCAGCAGTTTAGGTGCCGGAGTGGGGAACACCGGGGAGCTGTTTTTT. Its translation: CASSLGAGVGNTGELFF.

This clonotype was recorded at least ten times. The rearrangement uses TRBV12-3 or TRBV12-4 and TRBJ1-1; D gene uncertain. The CDR3 totals 12 residues. Trimming stripped 3 bases from V and 10 bases from J, with 12 bases between. The CDR3 loop reads CASSFTPPLAFF. The CDR3 DNA follows: TGTGCCAGCAGTTTTACCCCCCCTTTAGCTTTCTTT.

This clonotype showed up many times. J is TRBJ2-1 and V is TRBV25-1; 8 bases map to TRBD1. This CDR3 is 17 amino acids long. CDR1 is MGHDK, CDR2 SYGVNS, per germline. V trimming: 3 bases; J trimming: 1 base; junction bases outside the gene matches: 8. As DNA, the CDR3 is TGTGCCAGCAGTGACTCCGGACAGGGCAAGTCCTACAATGAGCAGTTCTTC. Translated: CASSDSGQGKSYNEQFF.

This clonotype came up many times. This rearrangement joins TRBV10-3 to TRBJ2-3; D gene unclear. The CDR3 contains 11 residues. V was cut by 4 bases and J by 8 bases, with 7 bases left in between. Germline CDR1 is ENHRY and CDR2 is SYGVKD. In DNA, the CDR3 is TGTGCCATCAGTGCCGGCGCTACGCAGTATTTT. This encodes CAISAGATQYF.

This sequence joins TRBV5-6 and TRBJ2-1; D might be TRBD2 (7 bases). Germline V gene lookup returns CDR1 SGHDT and CDR2 YYEEEE. The CDR3 is 16 amino acids. Deletions cut 1 base from V and 8 bases from J, with 19 bases between. The CDR3 DNA sequence: TGTGCCAGCAGCTTGCGTTGGGGGGGCCCCTTATATGAGCAGTTCTTC. It encodes CASSLRWGGPLYEQFF.

This chain links TRBV6-2 or TRBV6-3 with TRBJ2-7; D unclear. V shed 5 bases and J shed 0 bases, with 11 bases lying between them. The CDR3 has 14 amino acids. Looked up from germline, CDR1 is MNHEY and CDR2 is SVGEGT. CDR3 sequence (DNA): TGTGCCAGCAGTAACATCCAGGTCTCCTACGAGCAGTACTTC. Translating gives CASSNIQVSYEQYF.

This clonotype was detected a few times. The J gene is TRBJ1-2, the V gene TRBV20-1, with D possibly TRBD1 on 5 matching bases. Germline V gene sequence: CDR1 DFQATT, CDR2 SNEGSKA (reference sequence). The CDR3 spans 11 residues. V was shortened by 6 bases and J by 5 bases, with 10 bases between the two germline ends. CDR3 DNA sequence: TGCAGTGCGGGGAGGGGTTATGGCTACACCTTC. Protein: CSAGRGYGYTF.

This clonotype has a handful of counts. CDR3 residues: CASSPWTANTGELFF. Written as DNA, the CDR3 is TGCGCCAGCAGCCCCTGGACTGCGAACACCGGGGAGCTGTTTTTT. The chain joins TRBV5-1 to TRBJ2-2; possible D gene TRBD2, 5 bases. Trimming left V 4 bases short and J 0 bases short, with 10 bases between. The CDR3 contains 15 residues. The germline V gene has CDR1 SGHRS and CDR2 YFSETQ.

This clonotype was counted a few times. The chain links TRBV5-1 to TRBJ2-4, with TRBD1 identical over 9 bases. The CDR3 is 15 amino acids. The V gene's germline CDR1 is SGHRS and CDR2 YFSETQ. J lost 8 bases, V lost 1 base, and 7 bases had no gene match. The CDR3 DNA is TGCGCCAGCAGCTTGCAGGACAGGGGTGGGGACATTCAGTACTTC. It encodes CASSLQDRGGDIQYF.

This clonotype was seen a few times. The J gene is TRBJ2-7, the V gene TRBV7-9; D not resolved. The CDR3 contains 15 residues. Germline V gene lookup returns CDR1 SEHNR and CDR2 FQNEAQ (reference sequence). Trimming took off 5 bases at V and 5 bases at J, with 19 bases between the two ends. This CDR3 reads CASSVPDYGIDEQYF. CDR3 coding DNA: TGTGCCAGCAGCGTTCCAGATTATGGGATCGACGAGCAGTACTTC.

The V call is TRBV5-1, the J call TRBJ2-7; D is perhaps TRBD2 (6 bases). Per the germline V gene, CDR1 is SGHRS and CDR2 is YFSETQ. The V end lost 4 bases, the J end lost 6 bases, and 17 bases lay between the germline ends. The CDR3 has 14 amino acids. DNA of the CDR3: TGCGCCAGCAGCCCGGGCGGGGCCGCCTTCGAGCAGTACTTC. This codes for CASSPGGAAFEQYF. Supplemented by reference TRBV5-1 and TRBJ2-7, the full variable domain reads KAGVTQTPRYLIKTRGQQVTLSCSPISGHRSVSWYQQTPGQGLQFLFEYFSETQRNKGNFPGRFSGRQFSNSRSEMNVSTLELGDSALYLCASSPGGAAFEQYFGPGTRLTVT.

The chain uses TRBV6-5 and TRBJ2-5, with D possibly TRBD1 on 5 matching bases. Per germline, CDR1 MNHEY and CDR2 SVGAGI. V was cut by 4 bases and J by 0 bases, with 12 bases left in between. The CDR3 covers 15 residues. For the CDR3, the DNA is TGTGCCAGCAGTTCGAATTCAGGGTACCAAGAGACCCAGTACTTC. This translates into CASSSNSGYQETQYF.

This clonotype was recorded many times. The rearrangement joins TRBV20-1 to TRBJ2-4; D possibly corresponds to TRBD2 (5 bases). Trimming took off 6 bases at V and 10 bases at J, with 10 bases between the two ends. CDR1 is DFQATT, CDR2 SNEGSKA, per germline (reference sequence). This CDR3 has 10 amino acids. DNA for the CDR3: TGCAGTGCCAAGGAGGATATTCAGTACTTC. It codes for CSAKEDIQYF.